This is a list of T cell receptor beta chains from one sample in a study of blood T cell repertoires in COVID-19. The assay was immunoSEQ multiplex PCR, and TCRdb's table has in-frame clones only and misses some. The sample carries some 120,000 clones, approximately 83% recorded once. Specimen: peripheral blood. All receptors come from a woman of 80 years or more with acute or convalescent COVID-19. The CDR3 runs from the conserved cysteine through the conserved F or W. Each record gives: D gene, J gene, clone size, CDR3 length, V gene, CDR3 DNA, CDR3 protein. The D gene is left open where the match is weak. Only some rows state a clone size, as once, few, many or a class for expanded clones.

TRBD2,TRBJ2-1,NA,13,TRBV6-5,TGTGCCAGCATAGCGGGGGGAGGGAATGAGCAGTTCTTC,CASIAGGGNEQFF
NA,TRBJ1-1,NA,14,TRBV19,TGTGCCAGTAGTATTAGGGCAGGGTCCACTGAAGCTTTCTTT,CASSIRAGSTEAFF
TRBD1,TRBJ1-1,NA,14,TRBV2,TGTGCCAGCAAATTGGGACAGGGAGCAACTGAAGCTTTCTTT,CASKLGQGATEAFF
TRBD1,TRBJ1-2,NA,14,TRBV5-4,TGTGCCAGCAGCTTGGAGACAGGGGGCAGTGGCTACACCTTC,CASSLETGGSGYTF
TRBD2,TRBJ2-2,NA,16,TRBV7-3,TGTGCCAGCAGCTTCGCCGGGACTAGCGTCACCGGGGAGCTGTTTTTT,CASSFAGTSVTGELFF
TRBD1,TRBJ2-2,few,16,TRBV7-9,TGTGCCAGCAGCTTACGGCAGGGGGCACACACCGGGGAGCTGTTTTTT,CASSLRQGAHTGELFF
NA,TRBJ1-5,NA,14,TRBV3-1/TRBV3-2,TGTGCCAGCAGCCAAGGGACAGGCAATCAGCCCCAGCATTTT,CASSQGTGNQPQHF
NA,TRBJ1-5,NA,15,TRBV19,TGTGCCAGTCTGTGGGCAGGGGATAGCAATCAGCCCCAGCATTTT,CASLWAGDSNQPQHF
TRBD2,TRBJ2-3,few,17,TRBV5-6,TGTGCCAGCAGCTTGGAACTAGCGGGGCGAAGCCCAGATACGCAGTATTTT,CASSLELAGRSPDTQYF
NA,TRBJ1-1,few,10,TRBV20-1,TGCAGTGCTAGGAGAGGGTACGCTTTCTTT,CSARRGYAFF
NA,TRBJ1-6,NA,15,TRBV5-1,TGCGCCAGCAGCTTGGATGGGGTACAGGGTTCACCCCTCCACTTT,CASSLDGVQGSPLHF
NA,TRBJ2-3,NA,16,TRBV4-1,TGCGCCAGCAGCCAAGACTACCAGGGTAGCACAGATACGCAGTATTTT,CASSQDYQGSTDTQYF
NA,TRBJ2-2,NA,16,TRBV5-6,TGTGCCAGCAGCCCCGCGGCCGGGGTCAACACCGGGGAGCTGTTTTTT,CASSPAAGVNTGELFF
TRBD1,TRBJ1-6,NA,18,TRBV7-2,TGTGCCAGCAGCCCCCGAATCGGACAGGGAATATATAATTCACCCCTCCACTTT,CASSPRIGQGIYNSPLHF
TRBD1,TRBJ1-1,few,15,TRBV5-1,TGCGCCAGCACAAGGACAGGTAAATTGAACACTGAAGCTTTCTTT,CASTRTGKLNTEAFF
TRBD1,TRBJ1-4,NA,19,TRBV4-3,TGCGCCAGCAGCCAAGATTTGCGACAGGGGGCATCAACTAATGAAAAACTGTTTTTT,CASSQDLRQGASTNEKLFF
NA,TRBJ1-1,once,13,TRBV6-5,TGTGCCAGCAGGTATACAGGGACCGCTGAAGCTTTCTTT,CASRYTGTAEAFF
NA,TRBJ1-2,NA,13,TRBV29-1,TGCAGCGATTTATGGACAGCGGACTATGGCTACACCTTC,CSDLWTADYGYTF
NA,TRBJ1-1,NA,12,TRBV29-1,TGCAGCGTTACTGACAGGAACACTGAAGCTTTCTTT,CSVTDRNTEAFF
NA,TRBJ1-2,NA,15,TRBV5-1,TGCGCCAGCAGCTTGAACTCGGACAAGTCCTATGGCTACACCTTC,CASSLNSDKSYGYTF
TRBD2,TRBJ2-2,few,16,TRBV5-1,TGCGCCAGCAGCATCTCACTAGCGAGAGTCACCGGGGAGCTGTTTTTT,CASSISLARVTGELFF
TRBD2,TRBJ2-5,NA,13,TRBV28,TGTGCCAGCAGGGGAGGGTTCCAAGAGACCCAGTACTTC,CASRGGFQETQYF
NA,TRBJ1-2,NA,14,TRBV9,TGTGCCAGCAGCGTAGGGGAAGGCAGGGCTGGCTACACCTTC,CASSVGEGRAGYTF
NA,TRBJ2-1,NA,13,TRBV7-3,TGTGCCAGCAGTAGGGGTAGGGGCAATGAGCAGTTCTTC,CASSRGRGNEQFF
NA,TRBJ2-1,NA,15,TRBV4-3,TGCGCCAGCAGCCAAGCCCGCGGGCCGTCCAATGAGCAGTTCTTC,CASSQARGPSNEQFF
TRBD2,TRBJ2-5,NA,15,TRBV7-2,TGTGCCAGCAGCCCCATTGGGCTAGCGGGGGAGACCCAGTACTTC,CASSPIGLAGETQYF
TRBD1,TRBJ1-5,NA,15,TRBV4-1,TGCGCCAGCAGCCTGGGACAGATTCAAAATCAGCCCCAGCATTTT,CASSLGQIQNQPQHF
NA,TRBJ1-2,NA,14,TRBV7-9,TGTGCCAGCAGCTGGGACAATGTTAACTATGGCTACACCTTC,CASSWDNVNYGYTF
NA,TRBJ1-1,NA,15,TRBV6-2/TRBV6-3,TGTGCCAGCAGCCTCCGCCCTGACGGTCTAGGTGAAGCTTTCTTT,CASSLRPDGLGEAFF
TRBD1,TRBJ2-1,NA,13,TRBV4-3,TGCGCCAGCCGAGGGACAGGCCACAATGAGCAGTTCTTC,CASRGTGHNEQFF
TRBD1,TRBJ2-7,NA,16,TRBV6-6,TGTGCCAGCAGTCGATACCGGACAGGGGGCACCTACGAGCAGTACTTC,CASSRYRTGGTYEQYF
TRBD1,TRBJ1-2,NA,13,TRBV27,TGTGCCAGCAGCAGAGACAGGGGGTATGGCTACACCTTC,CASSRDRGYGYTF
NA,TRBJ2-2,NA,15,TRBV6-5,TGTGCCAGCAGTTTAGGGGTGGAGAACACCGGGGAGCTGTTTTTT,CASSLGVENTGELFF
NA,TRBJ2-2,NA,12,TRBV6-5,TGTGCCAGCAGGGACTACACCGGGGAGCTGTTTTTT,CASRDYTGELFF
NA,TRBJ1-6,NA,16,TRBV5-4,TGTGCCAGCAGCGGTAACAGGAGCTCCTATAATTCACCCCTCCACTTT,CASSGNRSSYNSPLHF
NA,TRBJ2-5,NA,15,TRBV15,TGTGCCACCAGCAGAGATAGGGGATCCCCGAAGACCCAGTACTTC,CATSRDRGSPKTQYF
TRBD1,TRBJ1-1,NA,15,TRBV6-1,TGTGCCAGCAGTGAACCGGGACAGGGATACACTGAAGCTTTCTTT,CASSEPGQGYTEAFF
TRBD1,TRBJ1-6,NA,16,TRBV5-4,TGTGCCAGCAGCCCCGACAGGGTGAGGAATAATTCACCCCTCCACTTT,CASSPDRVRNNSPLHF
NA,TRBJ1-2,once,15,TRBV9,TGTGCCAGCAGCCCACGTCCTGGGGGGGACTATGGCTACACCTTC,CASSPRPGGDYGYTF
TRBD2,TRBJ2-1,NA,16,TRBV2,TGTGCCAGCATACCCCAGCGGGGGGGCCGAGGCAATGAGCAGTTCTTC,CASIPQRGGRGNEQFF
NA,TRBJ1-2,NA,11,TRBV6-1,TGTGCCAGCAGTGAAAAAAGGTCGCGGGTGTTC,CASSEKRSRVF
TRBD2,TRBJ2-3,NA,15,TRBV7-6,TGTGCCAGCAGCTTCTCGGCGGGGGGTGGAGATACGCAGTATTTT,CASSFSAGGGDTQYF